This record concerns one TCR beta chain sequence. The CDR3 loop spans 15 amino acids. Looked up from germline, CDR1 is SEHNR and CDR2 is FQNEAQ (reference sequence). V gave up 2 bases and J gave up 2 bases, with 12 bases separating them. This sample was included in a study of cytomegalovirus exposure and HLA in healthy donors. 13 Jbeta primers and 60 Vbeta primers were used for the PCR. Here immunoSEQ multiplex PCR was the method, and the copy in TCRdb shows in-frame clones only, minus some. The sample carries some 190,000 clones, about 80% recorded once. Sequenced sample: PBMCs. The receptor was isolated from a man aged 18-30 years in good health and CMV-seronegative. This chain connects TRBV7-9 to TRBJ1-1, with D perhaps matching TRBD1 (5 bases). The CDR3 coding sequence is TGTGCCAGCAGCTTATCCGGGACTACTAACACTGAAGCTTTCTTT. Its translation is CASSLSGTTNTEAFF.